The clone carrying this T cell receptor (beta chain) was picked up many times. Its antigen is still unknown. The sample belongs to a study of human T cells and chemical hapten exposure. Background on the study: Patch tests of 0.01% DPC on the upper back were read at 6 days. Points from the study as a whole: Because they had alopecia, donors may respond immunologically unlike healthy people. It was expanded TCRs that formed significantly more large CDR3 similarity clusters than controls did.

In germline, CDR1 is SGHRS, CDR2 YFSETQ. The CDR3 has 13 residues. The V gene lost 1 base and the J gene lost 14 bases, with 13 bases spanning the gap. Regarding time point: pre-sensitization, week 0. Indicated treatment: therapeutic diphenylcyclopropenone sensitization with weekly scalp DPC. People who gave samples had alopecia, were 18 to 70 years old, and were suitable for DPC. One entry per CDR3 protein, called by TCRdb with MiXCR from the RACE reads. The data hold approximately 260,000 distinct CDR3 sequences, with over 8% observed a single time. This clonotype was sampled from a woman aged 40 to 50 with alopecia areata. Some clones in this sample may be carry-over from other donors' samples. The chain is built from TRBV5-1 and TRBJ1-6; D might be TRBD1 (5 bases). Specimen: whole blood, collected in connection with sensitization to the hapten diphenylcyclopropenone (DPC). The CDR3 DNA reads TGCGCCAGCAGCTTGACGGGGCAACTTACCCTCCACTTT. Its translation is CASSLTGQLTLHF.